These 25 T cell receptor beta chains were sequenced from one sample in a study of T cells in localized non-small cell lung cancer. The method was immunoSEQ multiplex PCR; TCRdb's version includes in-frame clones alone and lacks a portion of them. The table shows around 130,000 clones, with roughly 90% occurring only once. This sample comprised peripheral blood, obtained before any cancer treatment. Receptor source: an older female donor with stage I lung adenocarcinoma.

The count of this clone is one. The chain carries TRBV10-3 and TRBJ1-5; D perhaps matches TRBD1 (5 bases). Germline-derived CDR1 and CDR2 are ENHRY and SYGVKD. V gave up 0 bases and J gave up 7 bases, with 13 bases separating them. The CDR3 has 15 residues. The CDR3 loop reads CAISESVGVGQPQHF. The CDR3 DNA sequence: TGTGCCATCAGTGAGTCTGTAGGGGTCGGGCAGCCCCAGCATTTT.

The chain combines TRBV18 with TRBJ2-7, with TRBD1 identical over 7 bases. Germline assignment: CDR1 KGHSH and CDR2 LQKENI. CDR3 length equals 15 residues. After removal of 3 bases from V and 6 bases from J, the junction contained 11 bases not matched to a gene. The CDR3 loop reads CASSPLGTTGVEQYF. CDR3 nucleotides: TGTGCCAGCTCACCTCTCGGCACCACAGGGGTCGAGCAGTACTTC.

The rearrangement joins TRBV5-1 to TRBJ1-4, with 7 bases aligning to TRBD1. Germline lookup yields CDR1 SGHRS and CDR2 YFSETQ. This CDR3 has 14 amino acids. Trimming took 4 bases from V and 7 from J; bases not matched to a gene: 7. The DNA of the CDR3 is TGCGCCAGCAGCCCGGGACAGATTAGTGAAAAACTGTTTTTT. This gives the protein CASSPGQISEKLFF.

V gene TRBV6-1 combines with J gene TRBJ1-2; perhaps TRBD1 as D (5 bases). Trimming stripped 4 bases from V and 8 bases from J, with 11 bases between. The CDR3 spans 12 residues. The germline gives CDR1 MNHNS, CDR2 SASEGT. CDR3 nucleotides: TGTGCCAGCAGTGTGGGGGGTTGGGGCTACACCTTC. Protein sequence: CASSVGGWGYTF.

This rearrangement joins TRBV19 to TRBJ1-4; D is undetermined. The CDR3 length is 15 residues. The germline V gene encodes CDR1 LNHDA and CDR2 SQIVND (reference sequence). The V end was cut by 5 bases, the J end by 7 bases, with 17 bases between. CDR3 DNA sequence: TGTGCCAGTAGTTCCGCGGCGCCTTTAGGTGAAAAACTGTTTTTT. This gives the protein CASSSAAPLGEKLFF.

The chain combines TRBV30 with TRBJ2-7, with no clear D. Trimming took off 0 bases at V and 8 bases at J, with 11 bases between the two ends. The CDR3 is 12 amino acids. Germline assignment: CDR1 GTSNPN and CDR2 SVGIG (reference sequence). Written as DNA, the CDR3 is TGTGCCTGGAGTGTAAACGAAAAGAAGCAGTACTTC. It codes for CAWSVNEKKQYF.

This clone turned up a few times. V gene TRBV15 combines with J gene TRBJ1-4; D not certain. Germline lookup yields CDR1 LNHNV and CDR2 YYDKDF (reference sequence). The V end was cut by 0 bases, the J end by 11 bases, with 13 bases between. The CDR3 has 14 residues. As DNA, the CDR3 is TGTGCCACCAGCAGAGATGGGAGGGTCGAGAAACTGTTTTTT. Residues: CATSRDGRVEKLFF.

The gene calls are TRBV28 and TRBJ1-2; D may be TRBD1 (5 bases). The germline V gene has CDR1 MDHEN and CDR2 SYDVKM. V was clipped by 5 bases and J by 5 bases, with 12 bases between them. The CDR3 runs 13 residues. The CDR3 here is CASSPRGGYGYTF. The DNA for the CDR3 is TGTGCCAGCAGTCCCCGGGGGGGTTATGGCTACACCTTC.

This clone was seen more than once but under ten times. V usage is TRBV5-6 and J usage is TRBJ2-7, with TRBD2 identical over 7 bases. Germline V gene sequence: CDR1 SGHDT, CDR2 YYEEEE. The CDR3 runs to 15 residues. V gave up 4 bases and J gave up 4 bases; unmatched junction bases: 11. This chain's CDR3 is CASSRAGTNKYEQYF. The CDR3 bases are TGTGCCAGCAGCCGGGCCGGGACTAACAAATACGAGCAGTACTTC.

The chain links TRBV5-1 to TRBJ2-3, with a weak D call TRBD2 (6 bases). This CDR3 region has 15 residues. Germline CDR1 reads SGHRS; CDR2 reads YFSETQ. With 7 bases removed from V and 0 bases from J, the gap between germline ends came to 15 bases. CDR3 coding DNA: TGCGCCAGCGCTCCAGGCGGGACTAGCACAGATACGCAGTATTTT. It encodes CASAPGGTSTDTQYF.

The V gene is TRBV5-6, the J gene TRBJ2-5; D assignment may be TRBD1 or TRBD2 (5 bases each). CDR1 SGHDT and CDR2 YYEEEE come from the germline V gene. CDR3 length: 16 residues. V was trimmed by 2 bases and J by 2 bases, leaving 16 bases between them. Here the CDR3 reads CASSLSLPGLQETQYF. The CDR3 DNA reads as TGTGCCAGCAGCTTAAGTCTCCCGGGGCTACAAGAGACCCAGTACTTC.

The rearrangement joins TRBV5-1 to TRBJ2-3; D perhaps matches TRBD1 (5 bases). The V end was cut by 4 bases, the J end by 0 bases, with 18 bases between. The CDR3 has 17 amino acids. The germline gives CDR1 SGHRS, CDR2 YFSETQ. The CDR3 sequence is CASSKFGLGVSTDTQYF. In DNA form, the CDR3 reads TGCGCCAGCAGCAAATTCGGCTTAGGGGTTAGCACAGATACGCAGTATTTT.

This clone appeared a single time. This sequence joins TRBV28 and TRBJ2-7, with no clear D. Germline lookup yields CDR1 MDHEN and CDR2 SYDVKM. The CDR3 spans 12 residues. V lost 5 bases and J lost 5, with 10 bases in between. The CDR3: CASSQQPHEQYF. The CDR3 coding sequence is TGTGCCAGCAGTCAACAACCCCACGAGCAGTACTTC. Full variable domain (rest looked up from reference TRBV28 and TRBJ2-7): DVKVTQSSRYLVKRTGEKVFLECVQDMDHENMFWYRQDPGLGLRLIYFSYDVKMKEKGDIPEGYSVSREKKERFSLILESASTNQTSMYLCASSQQPHEQYFGPGTRLTVT.

This sequence joins TRBV19 and TRBJ2-7, with TRBD1 matching 9 bases. This CDR3 comprises 15 residues. Germline CDR1 is LNHDA and CDR2 is SQIVND (reference sequence). Losses at the gene ends were 1 base for V and 5 bases for J; bases not matched to a gene: 6. The CDR3 spells CASSIGGTGRNEQYF. DNA of the CDR3: TGTGCCAGTAGTATAGGGGGGACAGGGAGGAACGAGCAGTACTTC.

This chain connects TRBV2 to TRBJ1-6, with 8 bases that match TRBD1. The CDR3 sequence is 13 residues long. CDR1 is SNHLY and CDR2 is FYNNEI in the germline V gene. The junction had 5 bases not matched to a gene; V was cut back by 9 bases and J by 7 bases. CDR3: CASYGQGNSPLHF. The CDR3 bases are TGTGCCAGTTACGGACAGGGCAATTCACCCCTCCACTTT.

The chain uses TRBV6-5 and TRBJ1-2; D gene uncertain. The CDR3 is 12 amino acids. CDR1 and CDR2 from the germline V gene are MNHEY and SVGAGI. Trimming took off 0 bases at V and 5 bases at J, with 4 bases between the two ends. This CDR3 reads CASSYSNYGYTF. The CDR3 region has the DNA TGTGCCAGCAGTTACTCGAATTATGGCTACACCTTC.

The chain links TRBV9 to TRBJ2-1; 12 nucleotides line up with TRBD2. V gave up 4 bases and J gave up 3 bases; unmatched junction bases: 8. This CDR3 region has 17 residues. The germline CDR1 and CDR2 sequences are SGDLS and YYNGEE. CDR3: CASSIGLAGPYYNEQFF. CDR3 nucleotide sequence: TGTGCCAGCAGCATCGGACTAGCGGGGCCCTACTACAATGAGCAGTTCTTC.

This rearrangement joins TRBV30 to TRBJ2-7; 9 bases align to TRBD1. The germline V gene has CDR1 GTSNPN and CDR2 SVGIG (reference sequence). The CDR3 totals 14 residues. V dropped 3 bases and J dropped 2; count of bases not matched to a gene: 5. Here the CDR3 DNA reads TGTGCCTGGAGCGAGGACAGGGGACCCTACGAGCAGTACTTC. It translates to CAWSEDRGPYEQYF.

The V and J genes are TRBV9 and TRBJ1-2; D gene ambiguous. This CDR3 has 14 amino acids. CDR1 is SGDLS, CDR2 YYNGEE, per germline. Trimming removed 0 bases at V and 0 bases at J, with 6 bases between. CDR3 in amino acids: CASSVVAANYGYTF. The CDR3 DNA reads as TGTGCCAGCAGCGTAGTGGCAGCTAACTATGGCTACACCTTC.

This chain uses TRBV28 with TRBJ2-1; D is unresolved. In germline, CDR1 is MDHEN, CDR2 SYDVKM. V was shortened by 3 bases and J by 9 bases, with 9 bases between the two germline ends. The CDR3 is 12 amino acids. The CDR3 DNA sequence: TGTGCCAGCAGTTTCCCCCTCGGTGAGCAGTTCTTC. As protein: CASSFPLGEQFF.

This clone was seen a few times. This chain connects TRBV5-1 to TRBJ2-5; no clear D. Trimming stripped 3 bases from V and 4 bases from J, with 10 bases between. The CDR3 contains 13 residues. CDR1 and CDR2 from the germline V gene are SGHRS and YFSETQ. CDR3 amino acids: CASSSGSRETQYF. The CDR3 region has the DNA TGCGCCAGCAGCTCGGGTAGCCGAGAGACCCAGTACTTC.

The rearrangement joins TRBV7-8 to TRBJ1-1; maybe TRBD1 (6 bases). The germline CDR1 and CDR2 sequences are SGHVS and FQNEAQ. Trimming took 3 bases from V and 3 from J, leaving 17 bases between them. The CDR3 contains 16 residues. Written as DNA, the CDR3 is TGTGCCAGCAGCTTTTGGAGCCGGGACATCGACACTGAAGCTTTCTTT. It codes for CASSFWSRDIDTEAFF.

CDR3 loop: CATSRAPAGSDTDTQYF. The CDR3 nucleotides read TGTGCCACCAGCAGAGCACCAGCGGGGAGTGATACAGATACGCAGTATTTT. This chain joins TRBV15 and TRBJ2-3; 7 nucleotides agree with TRBD2. This CDR3 region has 17 residues. CDR1 and CDR2 from the germline V gene are LNHNV and YYDKDF (reference sequence). Trimming removed 1 base from V and 3 bases from J; junction bases left unmatched: 10. Full variable domain (outside the CDR3, taken from reference TRBV15 and TRBJ2-3): DAMVIQNPRYQVTQFGKPVTLSCSQTLNHNVMYWYQQKSSQAPKLLFHYYDKDFNNEADTPDNFQSRRPNTSFCFLDIRSPGLGDTAMYLCATSRAPAGSDTDTQYFGPGTRLTVL.

The chain is built from TRBV19 and TRBJ2-7; the D gene is possibly TRBD2 (5 bases). Germline V lookup: CDR1 LNHDA, CDR2 SQIVND (reference sequence). This CDR3 has 12 residues. Trimming stripped 6 bases from V and 3 bases from J, with 9 bases between. CDR3 sequence reads: CASRSGFYEQYF. The CDR3 bases are TGTGCCAGTAGATCGGGATTCTACGAGCAGTACTTC.

This clone appeared once. J is TRBJ2-5 and V is TRBV30; no clear D. This CDR3 comprises 12 residues. Germline V gene lookup returns CDR1 GTSNPN and CDR2 SVGIG (reference sequence). V gave up 3 bases and J gave up 6 bases, with 11 bases separating them. The CDR3 nucleotides read TGTGCCTGGAGCTTGGCATTACAGACCCAGTACTTC. Amino acid sequence: CAWSLALQTQYF.